The rows below give T cell receptor beta chains drawn from one sample of a study of T cell clones after liver transplantation. The repertoire was sequenced with immunoSEQ multiplex PCR; TCRdb's copy has only in-frame clones and lacks some. The table records tens of thousands of clones, less than 90% of them present only once. The material was CD4+ T cells from blood, obtained at the 22-month timepoint. The receptor set was obtained from a human patient who received a liver transplant. Among the T cells, some may be from the graft donor. The conserved cysteine and the conserved F or W are not part of the CDR3 here. Part of the rows lack a size; the others show once, few, many or a class for expanded clones.

TRBV6-5 | . | ASSYLVSDYNSPLH
TRBV2 | . | ASTPMDRGIETQY
TRBV6-6 | . | ASMTTSGVRDTQY
TRBV30 | once | AWSGEDQPQH
TRBV30 | . | AWSTGTPNYEQY
TRBV27 | . | ASKSWQVMAGTQY
TRBV6-1 | . | ASVPRDLSYNEQF
TRBV19 | many | ASKGSGRSFTDTQY
TRBV27 | . | ASSYTRDQPQH
TRBV19 | . | ASRTGETQY
TRBV27 | . | ASSFGRGADTQY
TRBV6-1 | . | ASSETRATNEKLF
TRBV19 | . | ASSTVQGYEQY
TRBV23-1 | . | ASSQWGQGRQPQH
TRBV6-1 | . | ASRATGVGNTIY
TRBV20-1 | . | SASARETQY
TRBV5-4 | . | ASSPAGQSYGYT
TRBV6-1 | . | ASSGSGLSADTQY
TRBV11-2 | . | ASSLGKGAGFPEAF
TRBV4-3 | . | ASSRQADSYEQY